This T cell receptor beta chain was captured in a study of shared clonotypes between healthy human individuals (dated by TCRdb to 2018 to 2020). Study-wide context: The cohort included three men and a couple of women between 18 and 49 years of age. For each donor, CD4 naive and CD4 memory were each given three plates, CD8 naive was given two plates, and CD8 memory was given one plate. To estimate repertoire size and how much clonotypes are shared between individuals, the study performed deep sequencing of blood TCR repertoires from a few healthy adults. Libraries were prepared and TCR repertoires were sequenced by different laboratories using diverse techniques, in order to increase sequencing depth and limit assay-specific biases. Leukapheresis yielded between about 0.85 and 10 billion PBMCs per donor.

A word on this clone: Its binding antigen is unknown. Base qualities are not provided; no much larger clone lies one nucleotide away.

The investigation overall reported the following: Pairwise subsampling indicated that sequencing depth was expected to affect the degree of clonotype sharing among donors. Compared with non-shared clonotypes, clonotypes shared by all four sorted-subset donors had higher generation probabilities. The genetic and exposure-history diversity represented was limited by the small number of donors. Sampling was restricted to blood, and TCR repertoires in tissues likely differ from the TCR repertoires found in blood. Estimated clonotype richness was generally larger for naive than for memory subsets. Roughly 5% of naive CD4, 3.5% of naive CD8, about 2.5% of memory CD4, and about 0.4% of memory CD8 clonotypes were shared across four donors. Incomplete sequencing was indicated by rarefaction of sorted-subset datasets, despite the large sequencing depth.

TCR CDR3 regions were amplified from genomic DNA by multiplex PCR using the deep immunoSEQ assay. Extracted genomic DNA from each cell subset was spread evenly across all wells of several immunoSEQ 96-well plates, with each plate serving as a replicate. Each replicate PCR for sorted subsets received roughly 0.2 ug genomic DNA, equal to about 29,000 T cell genomes. Purified libraries were measured with a Qubit 3.0 fluorometer, size-checked on a Bioanalyzer 2100, and measured again with the KAPA Library Quantification kit. Every immunoSEQ 96-well plate was sequenced on a dedicated single-read 150-cycle Illumina NextSeq 550 flow cell. In the authors' own workflow: Because the immunoSEQ output held only junctional sequences and lacked quality scores, the filtering could not match the filtering applied to full-length reads. Sequences were annotated with PyIR, a Python wrapper for IgBLAST v1.9, and V/J genes and CDR3 were assigned using IMGT germline references. Reads were filtered out if the reads had weak V/J assignments (E-value above 1e-6), no CDR3, stop codons, out-of-frame junctions, or ambiguous translated residues. V3J clonotypes were defined as sequences sharing the same inferred V gene, J gene, and CDR3 amino acid sequence. Percentage overlap between repertoires was calculated by dividing the number of shared unique clonotypes by the size of the smaller repertoire. RTK rarefaction, the Chao1 estimator, and Recon v2.1 estimates of unobserved clonotypes were used to assess repertoire richness. Generation probabilities were computed with OLGA for all TCRbeta clonotypes obtained by the gDNA method from several donors. TCRdb's version of the immuneACCESS table is confined to in-frame rearrangements and falls short of the full clone set. An unresolved V gene accounts for under half of the shortfall where checked; the remainder is of unknown origin. V and J calls and clone size are those listed in that table; D and trimming were worked out from the DNA. This sample gives roughly 2.1 million clones in total; 90% to 95% of them show up just once. The ten biggest clones cover roughly 1.8% of the sample.

CD8 naive samples were obtained by positive selection for CCR7 among CD45RO-negative cells, yielding a CD45RA+CCR7+ population from which TemRA cells were excluded. Donors were healthy HIV-negative adults with no recently reported acute infections or vaccinations. Only Caucasian adults living in Nashville, Tennessee, USA were represented among the donors. Blood was obtained by leukapheresis, after which PBMCs were separated by Ficoll-Histopaque density gradient centrifugation and cryopreserved in liquid nitrogen vapor phase. Analytical flow cytometry was used to check the purity and quantity of every magnetically sorted T cell population. Genomic DNA was isolated from every sorted fraction and measured by UV absorbance on a Nanodrop 2000c. Taken from the germline V gene, the CDR1 and CDR2 loops are MDHEN and SYDVKM. V loses 8 bases, J loses 2 bases, and the germline ends lie 13 bases apart. Measured from the cysteine to the phenylalanine, the CDR3 is 13 residues long. Just the 39-base CDR3 DNA is kept, in frame starting at base 1.

Rearrangement joined TRBV28 to TRBJ2-7; a tentative D match to TRBD2 spans 5 bases. The sample comprised naive CD8+ T cells from PBMCs. This specimen's cell subset or site label, interpreted: CD45RA+CCR7+. The sequence was collected from a man between 18 and 35 years old in good health. Some clones in this sample may be carry-over from other donors' samples. The CDR3 corresponds to CASEPGNTYEQYF. The sequence in DNA is TGTGCCAGCGAACCCGGGAACACCTACGAGCAGTACTTC.